A few counts support the clone carrying this T cell receptor (beta chain). These data belong to a study of blood T cell repertoires in COVID-19. Trimming left V 8 bases short and J 6 bases short, with 16 bases between. Germline CDR1 is MNHEY and CDR2 is SVGAGI. The CDR3 covers 14 residues. Sequencing was performed with immunoSEQ multiplex PCR; in TCRdb, only in-frame clones are kept and a portion is missing. This sample has tens of thousands of clones, with around three quarters found just once. The sequencing input was peripheral blood. This TCR was sampled from a man aged 55 to 70 with active or convalescent COVID-19. This chain links TRBV6-5 with TRBJ2-2; D perhaps matches TRBD1 (5 bases). CDR3 DNA sequence: TGTGCCAGCTCACCGGCACAGGTCTCCGGGGAGCTGTTTTTT. This codes for CASSPAQVSGELFF.